The clone carrying this T cell receptor beta chain was observed many times. What it binds is unknown. Deletions cut 5 bases from V and 0 bases from J, with 10 bases between. This CDR3 has 14 residues. Per germline, CDR1 SGHDN and CDR2 FVKESK. This entry belongs to a study of naive and memory T cell subsets. Study observations and caveats: A few larger clonotypes appeared in naive repertoires, especially CD8, possibly memory cells re-expressing CD45RA.

Two oligonucleotides, mixed equimolar, formed the beta constant-region primer covering TRBC1 and TRBC2. Four rounds of PCR amplified the ligated cDNA using nested alpha and beta constant-region primers plus SP2. TCRdb used MiXCR to reprocess the UMI-ligation and nested PCR reads, holding one entry per CDR3 protein. The sample lists over 110,000 distinct CDR3 sequences; roughly a fifth were seen once. The chain uses TRBV14 and TRBJ1-1; D gene ambiguous. The clonotype comes from a human donor in good health. The sequencing input was naive CD8+ T cells from blood. This chain's CDR3 is CASSFGRMNTEAFF. DNA for the CDR3: TGTGCCAGCAGCTTCGGACGGATGAACACTGAAGCTTTCTTT.